This TCR beta chain came from a study of T cells in Graves' hyperthyroidism and ophthalmopathy. Only a few counts were recorded for this clonotype. In germline, CDR1 is DFQATT, CDR2 SNEGSKA (reference sequence). The CDR3 contains 16 residues. V trimming: 1 base; J trimming: 5 bases; junction bases outside the gene matches: 10. From RNA transcripts, TCR beta CDR3 regions were amplified. When the TCR CDR3 underwent first-round RT-PCR, the HTBI primer set was used. TCRdb reprocessed the multiplex PCR reads via MiXCR and lists one record per CDR3 protein. The sample lists hundreds of thousands of distinct CDR3 sequences, 14% occurring once.

This receptor was taken from a woman under 30 with Graves' hyperthyroidism. This chain connects TRBV20-1 to TRBJ2-2; TRBD2 agrees at 7 bases. The sequenced sample consisted of blood. DNA of the CDR3: TGCAGTGCTAGAGGCCAGGCGGGGGACTTAACCGGGGAGCTGTTTTTT. The encoded protein is CSARGQAGDLTGELFF.